One sample yielded the 28 T cell receptor beta chains listed below, sequenced in a study of cytomegalovirus exposure and HLA in healthy donors (dated by TCRdb to about 2017). Receptor amplification or capture employed the immunoSEQ multiplex PCR assay. The multiplex PCR relied on a mix of 60 forward primers for TCR Vbeta segments and 13 reverse primers for TCR Jbeta segments. TCRdb took over this immuneACCESS table, retaining in-frame rearrangements with V and J assigned. Such tables are incomplete; in checked studies, under half of the missing clones stem from an unresolved V gene, and the remainder is unexplained. The sample yields 160,000 or so clones; approximately 77% were counted once. 2% to 3% of the sample is held by the ten biggest clonotypes. The sample consisted of PBMCs. The receptors derive from a female donor in good health and CMV-seronegative.

This clone was observed a handful of times. V usage is TRBV4-1 and J usage is TRBJ1-6; D remains ambiguous. Germline loops: CDR1 MGHRA, CDR2 YSYEKL. V lost 0 bases to trimming and J lost 10 bases, with 10 bases between them. The CDR3 totals 14 residues. This CDR3 reads CASSQERAGSPLHF. The CDR3 DNA sequence: TGCGCCAGCAGCCAAGAGAGGGCAGGCTCACCCCTCCACTTT.

The chain recombines TRBV5-4 with TRBJ2-7; 10 bases line up with TRBD2. Losses at the gene ends were 4 bases for V and 1 base for J; bases not matched to a gene: 5. The germline V gene encodes CDR1 SGHNT and CDR2 YYREEE (reference sequence). This CDR3 is 15 amino acids long. Here the CDR3 reads CASSPGTSVSYEQYF. The CDR3 nucleotides are TGTGCCAGCAGCCCCGGGACTAGCGTTTCCTACGAGCAGTACTTC.

In nucleotides, the CDR3 is TGTGCCAGCAGCCCTCCCGGGGGAGGTGTCTACGAGCAGTACTTC. This gives the protein CASSPPGGGVYEQYF. This chain connects TRBV4-2 to TRBJ2-7; TRBD2 is a possible D gene (6 bases). V was shortened by 4 bases and J by 3 bases, with 16 bases between the two germline ends. In germline, CDR1 is LGHNA, CDR2 YNFKEQ. This CDR3 is 15 amino acids long.

The chain is built from TRBV11-2 and TRBJ1-4; D not resolved. V dropped 6 bases and J dropped 3 bases, with 17 bases sitting between them. The CDR3 is made up of 16 amino acids. Germline loops: CDR1 SGHAT, CDR2 FQNNGV. CDR3 amino acids: CASREGRRVSNEKLFF. As DNA, the CDR3 is TGTGCCAGCAGAGAGGGCAGGAGGGTTTCTAATGAAAAACTGTTTTTT. The complete variable domain, with remaining parts taken from reference TRBV11-2 and TRBJ1-4, reads EAGVAQSPRYKIIEKRQSVAFWCNPISGHATLYWYQQILGQGPKLLIQFQNNGVVDDSQLPKDRFSAERLKGVDSTLKIQPAKLEDSAVYLCASREGRRVSNEKLFFGSGTQLSVL.

This sequence joins TRBV18 and TRBJ1-1; D perhaps matches TRBD1 (5 bases). Germline CDR1 KGHSH, CDR2 LQKENI. This CDR3 comprises 13 residues. V lost 5 bases to trimming and J lost 4 bases, with 11 bases between them. CDR3 sequence (DNA): TGTGCCAGCTCAGCCACCGGGGGCACTGAAGCTTTCTTT. As protein: CASSATGGTEAFF.

Of note for this clone: At one boundary the junction diverges from the germline segment, which might be a read error. The rearrangement joins TRBV4-3 to TRBJ2-3; 8 bases line up with TRBD2. The CDR3 has 12 residues. Germline V gene lookup returns CDR1 LGHNA and CDR2 YSLEER. CDR3 protein: CASSQASGRMNF. DNA for the CDR3: TGCGCCAGCAGCCAAGCTAGCGGGCGAATGAATTTT.

In its sample, this clone was seen a few times. J is TRBJ2-7 and V is TRBV15, with D possibly matching TRBD1 (5 bases). From germline, CDR1 is LNHNV and CDR2 YYDKDF (reference sequence). V was trimmed by 6 bases and J by 0 bases, leaving 12 bases between them. The CDR3 is 14 amino acids. CDR3 nucleotides: TGTGCCACCAGATCCGTGCAGGGCTCCTACGAGCAGTACTTC. Its protein product is CATRSVQGSYEQYF. The complete variable domain, with remaining parts taken from reference TRBV15 and TRBJ2-7, reads DAMVIQNPRYQVTQFGKPVTLSCSQTLNHNVMYWYQQKSSQAPKLLFHYYDKDFNNEADTPDNFQSRRPNTSFCFLDIRSPGLGDTAMYLCATRSVQGSYEQYFGPGTRLTVT.

The V call is TRBV15, the J call TRBJ2-7; possible D gene TRBD1, 6 bases. V lost 3 bases and J lost 0, with 15 bases in between. This CDR3 comprises 16 residues. Germline CDR1 LNHNV, CDR2 YYDKDF (reference sequence). DNA of the CDR3: TGTGCCACCAGCAGGTCCGGGACAAAGCCCTCCTACGAGCAGTACTTC. Translated, it gives CATSRSGTKPSYEQYF.

The chain joins TRBV5-4 to TRBJ1-2; the D gene is possibly TRBD1 (6 bases). Germline CDR1 and CDR2: SGHNT and YYREEE (reference sequence). CDR3 length: 14 residues. Trimming pared 4 bases from V and 5 bases from J, leaving 15 bases between. The CDR3 sequence is CASSLPRGNYGYTF. The CDR3, as DNA: TGTGCCAGCAGCCTCCCCAGGGGAAATTATGGCTACACCTTC. Combining the CDR3 with reference TRBV5-4 and TRBJ1-2 gives the whole variable domain ETGVTQSPTHLIKTRGQQVTLRCSSQSGHNTVSWYQQALGQGPQFIFQYYREEENGRGNFPPRFSGLQFPNYSSELNVNALELDDSALYLCASSLPRGNYGYTFGSGTRLTVV.

This clone was counted a few times. The chain links TRBV12-5 to TRBJ2-3, with a weak D call TRBD1 (5 bases). The germline V and J ends were trimmed by 5 bases and 5 bases, with 8 bases remaining between them. The germline V gene has CDR1 LGHNT and CDR2 FRNRAP. This CDR3 region has 12 residues. DNA of the CDR3: TGTGCTAGTGGTGGCAGGGTAGATACGCAGTATTTT. This translates into CASGGRVDTQYF.

The chain carries TRBV7-6 and TRBJ2-2; possible D gene TRBD1, 5 bases. V shed 4 bases and J shed 5 bases, with 8 bases lying between them. Germline values: CDR1 SGHVS, CDR2 FNYEAQ. The CDR3 runs 13 residues. The CDR3 region is CASSSQGTGELFF. CDR3 bases: TGTGCCAGCAGCTCCCAGGGAACCGGGGAGCTGTTTTTT. Based on the CDR3 plus reference TRBV7-6 and TRBJ2-2, the full variable domain is GAGVSQSPRYKVTKRGQDVALRCDPISGHVSLYWYRQALGQGPEFLTYFNYEAQQDKSGLPNDRFSAERPEGSISTLTIQRTEQRDSAMYRCASSSQGTGELFFGEGSRLTVL.

The chain couples TRBV9 to TRBJ2-5; 12 bases align to TRBD2. This CDR3 spans 18 amino acids. Losses at the gene ends were 0 bases for V and 1 base for J; bases not matched to a gene: 7. Germline V gives CDR1 SGDLS, CDR2 YYNGEE. The CDR3 loop reads CASSVASSGGAAQETQYF. The CDR3 DNA is TGTGCCAGCAGCGTAGCGTCTAGCGGGGGGGCCGCCCAAGAGACCCAGTACTTC.

The chain employs TRBV7-2 and TRBJ1-2; 9 bases are shared with TRBD1. V trimming: 5 bases; J trimming: 6 bases; junction bases outside the gene matches: 10. This CDR3 region has 15 residues. CDR1 SGHTA and CDR2 FQGNSA come from the germline V gene. The CDR3 DNA reads TGTGCCAGCAGCGCACGCCCAAGACAGGGGGATGGCTACACCTTC. This codes for CASSARPRQGDGYTF. The whole variable domain, remainder taken from reference TRBV7-2 and TRBJ1-2, is GAGVSQSPSNKVTEKGKDVELRCDPISGHTALYWYRQSLGQGLEFLIYFQGNSAPDKSGLPSDRFSAERTGGSVSTLTIQRTQQEDSAVYLCASSARPRQGDGYTFGSGTRLTVV.

The V and J genes are TRBV2 and TRBJ2-7; 12 nucleotides match TRBD1. The V gene's germline CDR1 is SNHLY and CDR2 FYNNEI. With 4 bases clipped from V and 9 bases from J, the junction kept 7 bases outside the gene matches. CDR3 length equals 14 residues. The CDR3 here is CASSAGTGGGAQYF. The CDR3 DNA reads as TGTGCCAGCAGTGCCGGGACAGGGGGCGGCGCGCAGTACTTC.

The chain recombines TRBV5-6 with TRBJ1-5; 8 nucleotides line up with TRBD1. The V gene end was trimmed by 1 base and the J gene end by 0 bases; junction bases not matched to a gene: 6. Germline values: CDR1 SGHDT, CDR2 YYEEEE. The CDR3 spans 17 residues. The CDR3 sequence is CASSLIRDRYSNQPQHF. CDR3 nucleotides: TGTGCCAGCAGCTTGATTCGGGACAGGTATAGCAATCAGCCCCAGCATTTT.

The table lists this clone with a count of one. This sample includes further DNA sequences coding for the same CDR3. The chain recombines TRBV5-8 with TRBJ1-2; D possibly corresponds to TRBD1 (5 bases). The CDR3 contains 13 residues. CDR1 and CDR2 (germline): SGHTS, YDEGEE. The V and J ends lost 1 base and 6 bases respectively, with 10 bases between them. The CDR3 is CASSLLQGHGYTF. CDR3 sequence (DNA): TGTGCCAGCAGCTTGTTGCAGGGTCATGGCTACACCTTC. Filled out from reference TRBV5-8 and TRBJ1-2, the complete variable domain reads EAGVTQSPTHLIKTRGQQATLRCSPISGHTSVYWYQQALGLGLQFLLWYDEGEERNRGNFPPRFSGRQFPNYSSELNVNALELEDSALYLCASSLLQGHGYTFGSGTRLTVV.

The V call is TRBV10-3, the J call TRBJ1-2, with D perhaps matching TRBD1 (6 bases). There are 14 residues in the CDR3. Germline-derived CDR1 and CDR2 are ENHRY and SYGVKD. V lost 4 bases and J lost 8, with 17 bases in between. The CDR3 here is CAISGAGIGGGYTF. The CDR3, as DNA: TGTGCCATCAGTGGCGCAGGGATAGGGGGAGGCTACACCTTC.

The V gene is TRBV4-1, the J gene TRBJ1-1; no reliable D call. This CDR3 comprises 15 residues. With 3 bases removed from V and 1 base from J, the gap between germline ends came to 12 bases. CDR1 is MGHRA, CDR2 YSYEKL, per germline. The CDR3 sequence is CASSQPTGKNTEAFF. The CDR3 nucleotides are TGCGCCAGCAGCCAGCCGACGGGAAAGAACACTGAAGCTTTCTTT.

The chain is built from TRBV4-3 and TRBJ1-5; D gene ambiguous. Trimming took 0 bases from V and 7 from J, leaving 16 bases between them. This CDR3 has 16 amino acids. Germline CDR1 is LGHNA and CDR2 is YSLEER. DNA of the CDR3: TGCGCCAGCAGCCAAGAACTGGGGAGGGATCTCCAGCCCCAGCATTTT. Translated, it gives CASSQELGRDLQPQHF.

This chain links TRBV5-1 with TRBJ2-3; 9 bases agree with TRBD1. This CDR3 is 17 amino acids long. CDR1 and CDR2 (germline): SGHRS, YFSETQ. V lost 0 bases and J lost 4; bases outside the gene matches: 9. In DNA, the CDR3 is TGCGCCAGCAGCTTGGCGGCTCGGACAGGGGTCGCAGATACGCAGTATTTT. This encodes CASSLAARTGVADTQYF.

This chain connects TRBV18 to TRBJ2-3, with a possible D match to TRBD2 (5 bases). CDR1 and CDR2 (germline): KGHSH, LQKENI. V lost 0 bases, J lost 4 bases, and 11 bases lay in between. The CDR3 runs 15 residues. The CDR3 loop reads CASSPPGLSSDTQYF. CDR3 nucleotides: TGTGCCAGCTCACCACCCGGACTCTCGTCAGATACGCAGTATTTT.

The V call is TRBV4-1, the J call TRBJ2-2; TRBD1 matches at 7 bases. CDR1 and CDR2 (germline): MGHRA, YSYEKL. CDR3 size: 15 residues. J lost 4 bases, V lost 4 bases, and 6 bases had no gene match. The CDR3 protein is CASSLRQGGTGELFF. DNA of the CDR3: TGCGCCAGCAGCCTTCGACAGGGCGGCACCGGGGAGCTGTTTTTT.

The chain combines TRBV2 with TRBJ1-6; D not resolved. Trimming shortened V by 7 bases and J by 11 bases, and 12 bases separated the two germline ends. The CDR3 totals 12 residues. Germline lookup yields CDR1 SNHLY and CDR2 FYNNEI. CDR3 amino acids: CASKNYGTPLHF. In DNA form, the CDR3 reads TGTGCCAGCAAAAATTACGGGACACCCCTCCACTTT.

The chain couples TRBV5-1 to TRBJ2-7; TRBD1 aligns across 10 bases. The trim removed 0 bases at V and 3 bases at J, leaving 6 bases unmatched. The length of the CDR3 is 16 residues. Germline-derived CDR1 and CDR2 are SGHRS and YFSETQ. CDR3 sequence reads: CASSLGGQGQNYEQYF. CDR3 DNA: TGCGCCAGCAGCTTGGGGGGACAGGGGCAGAACTACGAGCAGTACTTC.

The CDR3 bases are TGCGCCAGCAGCCAACTAATCTCGAACACTGAAGCTTTCTTT. It is translated as CASSQLISNTEAFF. The chain uses TRBV5-1 and TRBJ1-1; no firm D call. V dropped 4 bases and J dropped 1 base, with 11 bases sitting between them. CDR1 is SGHRS, CDR2 YFSETQ, per germline. The CDR3 has 14 amino acids. The entire variable domain, with the rest obtained from reference TRBV5-1 and TRBJ1-1, is as follows: KAGVTQTPRYLIKTRGQQVTLSCSPISGHRSVSWYQQTPGQGLQFLFEYFSETQRNKGNFPGRFSGRQFSNSRSEMNVSTLELGDSALYLCASSQLISNTEAFFGQGTRLTVV.

Turning to this clone: One junction end disagrees with the germline gene, perhaps due to a read error. This specimen includes other DNA sequences encoding the same CDR3. The rearrangement joins TRBV7-9 to TRBJ1-6; 9 bases map to TRBD1. CDR1 SEHNR and CDR2 FQNEAQ come from the germline V gene (reference sequence). The CDR3 consists of 14 residues. CDR3 residues: CASRRTGDNSPLHF. The CDR3 bases are TGTGCCAGCAGGCGGACAGGGGATAATTCCCCCCTCCACTTT.

The count of this clone is one. This rearrangement joins TRBV19 to TRBJ1-3; TRBD1 might be the D (6 bases). V dropped 3 bases and J dropped 4 bases, with 13 bases sitting between them. Germline CDR1 LNHDA, CDR2 SQIVND (reference sequence). The CDR3 consists of 15 residues. This CDR3 is CASSISGTPGNTIYF. In DNA, the CDR3 is TGTGCCAGTAGTATCTCGGGGACACCCGGAAACACCATATATTTT.

A note on this clone: The sample holds other DNA sequences that translate to the same CDR3. V usage is TRBV9 and J usage is TRBJ1-1; D remains unclear. This CDR3 spans 14 amino acids. Germline-derived CDR1 and CDR2 are SGDLS and YYNGEE. Deletions cut 0 bases from V and 1 base from J, with 7 bases between. CDR3 amino acids: CASSVATGNTEAFF. CDR3 bases: TGTGCCAGCAGCGTAGCTACCGGGAACACTGAAGCTTTCTTT.